This T cell receptor beta chain was retrieved from a study of OX40 agonist ivuxolimab in advanced cancers. Here immunoSEQ multiplex PCR was the method, and the copy in TCRdb shows in-frame clones only, minus some. Of 65,000 or so clones listed, about 92% are singletons. The V segment lost 1 base and the J segment 10 bases; nucleotides outside the gene matches: 3. CDR1 and CDR2 from the germline V gene are MGHRA and YSYEKL. This CDR3 has 14 amino acids. The rearrangement uses TRBV4-1 and TRBJ2-1, with 11 bases that match TRBD2. The clonotype comes from an adult with an advanced solid tumor such as melanoma, head and neck, liver or kidney cancer. The specimen comprised CD4+ or CD8+ T cells sorted from blood, sampled in a trial of the OX40 agonist ivuxolimab. The CDR3 here is CASSQARLAGEQFF. The CDR3 coding sequence is TGCGCCAGCAGCCAAGCCCGACTAGCGGGGGAGCAGTTCTTC.